The 24 T cell receptor beta chains listed next were all sequenced from one sample in a study of blood T cells in healthy people across ages. A second PCR, run for about 7 to 11 cycles, used a sample-barcoded 5' primer plus a J-beta primer mix. In TCRdb, the 5' RACE reads were re-called with MiXCR into one record per CDR3 protein. The sample has about 730,000 distinct CDR3 sequences; around 46% are singletons. Source material: blood. Every receptor here comes from a woman aged 55-69 years in good health.

About this clonotype itself: This could be a read error, since a much larger clone is one nucleotide away. The V call is TRBV4-3, the J call TRBJ2-1, with D possibly matching TRBD2 (5 bases). Germline values: CDR1 LGHNA, CDR2 YSLEER. CDR3 length: 15 residues. The CDR3 bases are TGCGCCCGCAGCCAAGATCCTGGACTCTACAATGAGCAGTTCTTC. Translation: CARSQDPGLYNEQFF.

V gene TRBV7-9 combines with J gene TRBJ1-5, with TRBD1 identical over 12 bases. The germline V gene has CDR1 SEHNR and CDR2 FQNEAQ (reference sequence). V lost 5 bases and J lost 7; bases outside the gene matches: 6. The CDR3 covers 15 residues. This CDR3 reads CASSAGQGARQPQHF. The DNA for the CDR3 is TGTGCCAGCAGCGCGGGACAGGGGGCTCGGCAGCCCCAGCATTTT.

The chain carries TRBV7-9 and TRBJ2-3, with TRBD2 matching over 7 bases. CDR3 length: 17 amino acids. V was clipped by 2 bases and J by 3 bases; unmatched bases: 11. Germline V lookup: CDR1 SEHNR, CDR2 FQNEAQ (reference sequence). The CDR3 protein is CASSLISGGGYTDTQYF. CDR3 DNA sequence: TGTGCCAGCAGCTTAATATCGGGGGGAGGATATACAGATACGCAGTATTTT.

This clonotype was detected only a few times. The chain recombines TRBV4-3 with TRBJ2-7; 11 bases align to TRBD2. V dropped 4 bases and J dropped 3; count of bases not matched to a gene: 5. The CDR3 spans 15 residues. CDR1 and CDR2 (germline): LGHNA, YSLEER. The CDR3 nucleotides are TGCGCCAGCAGCCGGTTACTAGCGGGAGTCTACGAGCAGTACTTC. Residues: CASSRLLAGVYEQYF.

This clonotype appeared a few times. V gene TRBV10-3 combines with J gene TRBJ1-2; D is undetermined. Germline-derived CDR1 and CDR2 are ENHRY and SYGVKD. V lost 3 bases to trimming and J lost 0 bases, with 11 bases between them. The CDR3 is 15 residues long. The CDR3 sequence is CAISDGATPNYGYTF. In DNA, the CDR3 is TGTGCCATCAGTGATGGCGCCACGCCTAACTATGGCTACACCTTC.

This clonotype was seen a single time. The chain couples TRBV10-1 to TRBJ2-7; unclear D gene. Germline CDR1 is WNHNN and CDR2 is SYGVQD (reference sequence). Trimming stripped 4 bases from V and 0 bases from J, with 4 bases between. The CDR3 is 12 residues long. The CDR3 reads CASSGNSYEQYF. The CDR3 DNA sequence: TGCGCCAGCAGTGGTAACTCCTACGAGCAGTACTTC.

This clonotype was observed at least ten times. This chain links TRBV3-1 with TRBJ2-5; D is undetermined. CDR3 length equals 15 residues. Germline lookup yields CDR1 LGHDT and CDR2 YNNKEL (reference sequence). V lost 2 bases and J lost 5, with 15 bases in between. Here the CDR3 reads CASSQLTAPQETQYF. Here the CDR3 DNA reads TGTGCCAGCAGCCAATTAACGGCCCCTCAGGAGACCCAGTACTTC.

The chain couples TRBV20-1 to TRBJ2-1; the D is unclear. CDR1 is DFQATT and CDR2 is SNEGSKA in the germline V gene (reference sequence). This CDR3 contains 13 residues. The CDR3 loop reads CSPTGPHVNEQFF. For the CDR3, the DNA is TGCAGCCCAACCGGGCCCCACGTGAATGAGCAGTTCTTC.

The chain joins TRBV11-2 to TRBJ2-5; 8 nucleotides match TRBD2. The CDR3 totals 18 residues. J was trimmed by 11 bases and V by 5 bases; bases with no gene match: 25. Germline CDR1 is SGHAT and CDR2 is FQNNGV. CDR3 loop: CASSPLPAAGRAANEQYF. In DNA, the CDR3 is TGTGCCAGCAGCCCCCTACCAGCGGCCGGGAGGGCCGCAAATGAGCAGTACTTC.

This chain joins TRBV20-1 and TRBJ2-3; TRBD2 agrees at 7 bases. V lost 8 bases to trimming and J lost 3 bases; unmatched junction nucleotides: 8. The CDR3 covers 13 residues. Germline V gene sequence: CDR1 DFQATT, CDR2 SNEGSKA (reference sequence). CDR3 coding DNA: TGCAGTACCAGCGGGGTGGGAACAGATACGCAGTATTTT. Protein product: CSTSGVGTDTQYF.

The sample holds many counts of this clonotype. The V call is TRBV7-2, the J call TRBJ2-1, with a possible D match to TRBD1 (6 bases). Trimming shortened V by 8 bases and J by 3 bases, and 17 bases separated the two germline ends. Germline lookup yields CDR1 SGHTA and CDR2 FQGNSA. The CDR3 runs to 15 residues. Written as DNA, the CDR3 is TGTGCCAGCTGCCCCAGGACAGAATACTACAATGAGCAGTTCTTC. Its translation is CASCPRTEYYNEQFF.

This clonotype has only a few counts. The chain links TRBV5-1 to TRBJ2-2; 9 bases map to TRBD1. The CDR3 is made up of 16 amino acids. V shed 2 bases, J shed 7 bases, and the junction held 9 bases outside the gene matches. Germline CDR1 is SGHRS and CDR2 is YFSETQ. Written as DNA, the CDR3 is TGCGCCAGCAGCTTAAACAGGGGGCGAAGTGTCGGGGAGCTGTTTTTT. As protein: CASSLNRGRSVGELFF.

This clonotype was counted between two and nine times. The J gene is TRBJ2-4, the V gene TRBV12-3 or TRBV12-4; weak D call: TRBD2 (5 bases). Trimming took 6 bases from V and 6 from J, leaving 15 bases between them. This CDR3 region has 14 residues. This CDR3 is CASSLSGEPNIQYF. In nucleotides, the CDR3 is TGTGCCAGCAGCTTATCTGGGGAGCCAAACATTCAGTACTTC.

V gene TRBV12-3 or TRBV12-4 combines with J gene TRBJ2-5; TRBD2 matches at 7 bases. Losses at the gene ends were 6 bases for V and 2 bases for J; bases not matched to a gene: 3. The CDR3 has 13 residues. DNA of the CDR3: TGTGCCAGCAGGCGACTAGCACAAGAGACCCAGTACTTC. This gives the protein CASRRLAQETQYF.

The chain is built from TRBV6-6 and TRBJ2-5, with 8 bases fitting TRBD1. Germline trimming cut 0 bases from V and 2 bases from J; bases unmatched to any gene: 2. Germline V gene lookup returns CDR1 MNHNY and CDR2 SVGAGI (reference sequence). This CDR3 is 15 amino acids long. The CDR3: CASSYSNRGQETQYF. In DNA form, the CDR3 reads TGTGCCAGCAGTTACTCGAACAGGGGGCAAGAGACCCAGTACTTC.

This clonotype was seen a handful of times. The CDR3: CASSLPPGISSYEQYF. The DNA of the CDR3 is TGTGCCAGCAGCTTACCCCCCGGGATTAGCTCCTACGAGCAGTACTTC. This chain uses TRBV28 with TRBJ2-7; D might be TRBD2 (5 bases). The CDR3 spans 16 residues. Per germline, CDR1 MDHEN and CDR2 SYDVKM. V was trimmed by 6 bases and J by 0 bases, leaving 18 bases between them.

In its sample, this clonotype was seen a few times. This chain connects TRBV20-1 to TRBJ2-7; the D gene is possibly TRBD2 (6 bases). CDR3 length: 15 amino acids. V gave up 1 base and J gave up 0 bases, with 13 bases separating them. Germline CDR1 DFQATT, CDR2 SNEGSKA (reference sequence). CDR3 region: CSARGKLASSYEQYF. The DNA for the CDR3 is TGCAGTGCTAGAGGGAAACTAGCAAGCTCCTACGAGCAGTACTTC.

This rearrangement joins TRBV5-1 to TRBJ2-1, with 8 nucleotides matching TRBD2. J lost 2 bases, V lost 0 bases, and 7 bases had no gene match. There are 17 residues in the CDR3. The germline gives CDR1 SGHRS, CDR2 YFSETQ. CDR3 nucleotide sequence: TGCGCCAGCAGCTTGGTACTAGCGGCAAAGGCCTACAATGAGCAGTTCTTC. It codes for CASSLVLAAKAYNEQFF. Variable domain in full (rest from reference TRBV5-1 and TRBJ2-1): KAGVTQTPRYLIKTRGQQVTLSCSPISGHRSVSWYQQTPGQGLQFLFEYFSETQRNKGNFPGRFSGRQFSNSRSEMNVSTLELGDSALYLCASSLVLAAKAYNEQFFGPGTRLTVL.

This clonotype came up a few times. The rearrangement joins TRBV12-3 or TRBV12-4 to TRBJ2-3; D unclear. V lost 3 bases, J lost 1 base, and 11 bases lay in between. CDR3 size: 15 residues. Here the CDR3 reads CASSFKPSGTDTQYF. The CDR3 DNA follows: TGTGCCAGCAGTTTTAAGCCCAGCGGCACAGATACGCAGTATTTT.

The genes are TRBV20-1 and TRBJ2-7; 7 bases align to TRBD1. Germline loops: CDR1 DFQATT, CDR2 SNEGSKA (reference sequence). The V and J ends lost 4 bases and 3 bases, in that order; junction bases with no gene match: 3. CDR3 size: 12 residues. The CDR3: CSAKGQNYEQYF. The DNA of the CDR3 is TGCAGTGCTAAGGGACAGAACTACGAGCAGTACTTC.

The chain is built from TRBV4-2 and TRBJ1-4, with D perhaps TRBD1 (6 bases). Germline V gene lookup returns CDR1 LGHNA and CDR2 YNFKEQ. V was cut by 1 base and J by 6 bases, with 12 bases left in between. The CDR3 is 15 amino acids. CDR3 DNA: TGTGCCAGCAGCCAAGTCGGGCCAGGGGATGAAAAACTGTTTTTT. Its translation: CASSQVGPGDEKLFF.

This clonotype was counted between two and nine times. The CDR3 here is CASSVASVETQYF. The CDR3, as DNA: TGTGCCAGCAGTGTGGCTAGCGTCGAGACCCAGTACTTC. This chain joins TRBV27 and TRBJ2-5, with D possibly matching TRBD2 (6 bases). The CDR3 covers 13 residues. V was cut by 5 bases and J by 5 bases, with 12 bases left in between. CDR1 MNHEY and CDR2 SMNVEV come from the germline V gene (reference sequence).

The V call is TRBV6-5, the J call TRBJ1-1; D possibly corresponds to TRBD1 (6 bases). Germline assignment: CDR1 MNHEY and CDR2 SVGAGI. The CDR3 contains 16 residues. Trimming left V 10 bases short and J 1 base short, with 22 bases between. CDR3 protein: CATSRQAYMQNTEAFF. CDR3 in DNA: TGTGCCACGTCCCGACAGGCGTATATGCAGAACACTGAAGCTTTCTTT.

This chain connects TRBV30 to TRBJ1-2; 9 bases map to TRBD1. This CDR3 has 12 residues. Unmatched junction bases numbered 3, after V lost 5 bases and J lost 5 bases. CDR1 is GTSNPN, CDR2 SVGIG, per germline (reference sequence). The CDR3 here is CAWSGTGYGYTF. The CDR3, as DNA: TGTGCCTGGTCCGGGACAGGGTATGGCTACACCTTC.